Sequencing of this TCR beta chain was carried out in a study of shared T cell receptors in the human thymus. Clones were sequenced by immunoSEQ multiplex PCR, and TCRdb holds only the in-frame ones, with some missing. Among a few hundred thousand clones listed, 85% to 95% were seen once. The CDR3 extends over 15 amino acids. V lost 1 base to trimming and J lost 7 bases, with 11 bases between them. Germline values: CDR1 SEHNR, CDR2 FQNEAQ (reference sequence). Material: thymocytes. This rearrangement joins TRBV7-9 to TRBJ1-6, with D uncertain. This clonotype was obtained from a human donor. The CDR3 nucleotides read TGTGCCAGCAGCTTAGTTAGCTCAATAAATTCACCCCTCCACTTT. This translates into CASSLVSSINSPLHF.